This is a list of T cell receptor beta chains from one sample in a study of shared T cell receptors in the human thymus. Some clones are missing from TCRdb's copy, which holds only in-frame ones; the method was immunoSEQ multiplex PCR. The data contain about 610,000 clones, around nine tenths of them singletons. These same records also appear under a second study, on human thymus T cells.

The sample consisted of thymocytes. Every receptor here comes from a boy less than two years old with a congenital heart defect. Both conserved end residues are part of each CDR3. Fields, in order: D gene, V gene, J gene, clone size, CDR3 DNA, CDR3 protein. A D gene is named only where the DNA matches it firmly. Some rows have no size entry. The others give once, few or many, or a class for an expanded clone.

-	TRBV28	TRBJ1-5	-	TGTGCCAGCACCCACTTCCCCGGGGGGAGTCGTCAGCCCCAGCATTTT	CASTHFPGGSRQPQHF
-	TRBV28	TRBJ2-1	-	TGTGCCAGCAGTCACCCCCAGGATTCCGAGCAGTTCTTC	CASSHPQDSEQFF
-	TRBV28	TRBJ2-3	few	TGTGCCAGCAGGGCTAGAACCGAGGGGGTTTCAGATACGCAGTATTTT	CASRARTEGVSDTQYF
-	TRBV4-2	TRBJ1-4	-	TGTGCCAGCAGCCCGCAGCAAGGAGACGAAAAACTGTTTTTT	CASSPQQGDEKLFF
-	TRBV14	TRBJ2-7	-	TGTGCCAGCAGCCAAGTGAATGCGGGATCCTACGAGCAGTACTTC	CASSQVNAGSYEQYF
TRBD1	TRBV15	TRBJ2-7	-	TGTGCCACCAGCAGAGCCCAGAGCAGGGGGCACAACTACGAGCAGTACTTC	CATSRAQSRGHNYEQYF
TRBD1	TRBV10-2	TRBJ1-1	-	TGCGCCAGCAGTGAGAGGGACAGCCTCACTGAAGCTTTCTTT	CASSERDSLTEAFF
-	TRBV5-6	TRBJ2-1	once	TGTGCCAGCAGCTTCCAGGGTGGCGGCAATGAGCAGTTCTTC	CASSFQGGGNEQFF
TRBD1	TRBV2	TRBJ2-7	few	TGTGCCAGCAGAGCGACAGGGGGAGAGAGGAGCTCCTACGAGCAGTACTTC	CASRATGGERSSYEQYF
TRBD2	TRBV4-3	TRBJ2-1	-	TGCGCCAGCAGCCAAGTAGCGGGAGGGAGCTCCTACAATGAGCAGTTCTTC	CASSQVAGGSSYNEQFF
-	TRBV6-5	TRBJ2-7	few	TGTGCCAGCAGGGGCCGGTACGAGCAGTACTTC	CASRGRYEQYF
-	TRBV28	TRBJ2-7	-	TGTGCCAGCAGTTTTCCTCCAGGGGATGCCGAGCAGTACTTC	CASSFPPGDAEQYF
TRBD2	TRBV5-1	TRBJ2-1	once	TGCGCCAGCAGCTTAGGGGTAGCGGGAGGCTCCTACAATGAGCAGTTCTTC	CASSLGVAGGSYNEQFF
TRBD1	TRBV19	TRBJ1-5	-	TGTGCCAGTAGTATTGACAGGGTTAGCAATCAGCCCCAGCATTTT	CASSIDRVSNQPQHF
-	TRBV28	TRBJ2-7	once	TGTGCCAGCAGTAGGGGGGGGGCCTACGAGCAGTACTTC	CASSRGGAYEQYF
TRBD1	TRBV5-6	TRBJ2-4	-	TGTGCCAGCAGCTTGGAAACACCGACAGGGGCCAAAAACATTCAGTACTTC	CASSLETPTGAKNIQYF
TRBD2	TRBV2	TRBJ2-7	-	TGTGCCAGCAGTGGGGCTAGCGGGAGGGCAACCTACGAGCAGTACTTC	CASSGASGRATYEQYF
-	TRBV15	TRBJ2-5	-	TGTGCCACCAGCAGAGAGAGGGAGACCCAGTACTTC	CATSRERETQYF
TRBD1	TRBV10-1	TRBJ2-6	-	TGCGCCAGCAGTGAGTCGATATTGGGGACAGGGAAGAGCTCTGGGGCCAACGTCCTGACTTTC	CASSESILGTGKSSGANVLTF
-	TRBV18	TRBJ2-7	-	TGTGCCAGCTCACTGACTGACTCCTACGAGCAGTACTTC	CASSLTDSYEQYF
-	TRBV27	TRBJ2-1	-	TGTGCCAGCAGTTCCCCTCAGGCAGGGGAGTACAATGAGCAGTTCTTC	CASSSPQAGEYNEQFF
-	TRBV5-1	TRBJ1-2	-	TGCGCCAGCAGTTCCGGGGGTGGGGGGGCGCCCCCGCCGACCTATGGCTACACCTTC	CASSSGGGGAPPPTYGYTF
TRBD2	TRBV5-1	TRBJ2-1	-	TGCGCCAGCAGCTTCTCTAGCGGGACAAAGAATGAGCAGTTCTTC	CASSFSSGTKNEQFF
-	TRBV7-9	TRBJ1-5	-	TGTGCCAGCAGCTTATCAGGGGCGTTCTATCAGCCCCAGCATTTT	CASSLSGAFYQPQHF
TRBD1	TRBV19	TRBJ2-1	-	TGTGCCAGTAGTATAGATCCCAGGGGGCGCGATGAGCAGTTCTTC	CASSIDPRGRDEQFF
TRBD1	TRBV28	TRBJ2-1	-	TGTGCCAGCAGTTTACGGTGGACAGGGTTAGGTGAGCAGTTCTTC	CASSLRWTGLGEQFF
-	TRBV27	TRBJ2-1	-	TGTGCCAGCAGTTTATCGGGCGGGGTGAGTTACAATGAGCAGTTCTTC	CASSLSGGVSYNEQFF
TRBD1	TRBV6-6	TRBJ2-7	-	TGTGCCAGCCTCCCGGGACAGTTTTCCGGCGAGCAGTACTTC	CASLPGQFSGEQYF
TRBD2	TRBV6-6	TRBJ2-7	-	TGTGCCAGCAGCCCCGCGGTAGCGGGAGCCTACGAGCAGTACTTC	CASSPAVAGAYEQYF
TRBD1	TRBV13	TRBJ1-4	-	TGTGCCAGCAGCTTAAGGGACGGGACAGGGGGAGAAAAACTGTTTTTT	CASSLRDGTGGEKLFF
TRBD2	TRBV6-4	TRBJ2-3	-	TGTGCCAGCAGTCCCGGGACTAGCGGCATGGGGGATACGCAGTATTTT	CASSPGTSGMGDTQYF
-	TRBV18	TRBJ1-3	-	TGTGCCAGCTCACCAAATACGGGAGGCTCTGGAAACACCATATATTTT	CASSPNTGGSGNTIYF
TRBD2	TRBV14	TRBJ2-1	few	TGTGCCAGCAGCCAAGACCCTGGACTAGCGGGCCTCTACAATGAGCAGTTCTTC	CASSQDPGLAGLYNEQFF
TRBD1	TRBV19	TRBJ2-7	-	TGTGCCAGTAGTATAGATGGGACAGGGGATCTTGAGCAGTACTTC	CASSIDGTGDLEQYF
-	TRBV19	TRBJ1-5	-	TGTGCCAGTAGCCCCGTTGAGCGGGGCAATCAGCCCCAGCATTTT	CASSPVERGNQPQHF
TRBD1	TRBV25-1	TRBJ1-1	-	TGTGCCAGCAGCCATTCAGGACAGGGGGCCCCGGGAGCTTTCTTT	CASSHSGQGAPGAFF
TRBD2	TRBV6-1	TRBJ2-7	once	TGTGCCAGCAGGACCCGGGAGGGCTACTCCTACGAGCAGTACTTC	CASRTREGYSYEQYF
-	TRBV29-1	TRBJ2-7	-	TGCAGCGTTGAAGATAGCGCAGGGGAGTTCCACGAGCAGTACTTC	CSVEDSAGEFHEQYF
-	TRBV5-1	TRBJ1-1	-	TGCGCCAGCAGCTCCATGGAAACCGGGACAATGAACACTGAAGCTTTCTTT	CASSSMETGTMNTEAFF
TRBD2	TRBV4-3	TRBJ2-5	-	TGCGCCAGCAGCAAGGGACTAGCGGGAGGGTATGAGCAGTACTTC	CASSKGLAGGYEQYF
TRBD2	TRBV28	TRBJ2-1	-	TGTGCCAGCAGCCCTGTCCGCGGGGGTGGAGCCCCCCCTGAGCAGTTCTTC	CASSPVRGGGAPPEQFF
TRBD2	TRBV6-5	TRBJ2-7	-	TGTGCCAGCAGTCGACTAGCGGGAGCCGAGGAGCAGTACTTC	CASSRLAGAEEQYF
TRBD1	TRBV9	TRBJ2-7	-	TGTGCCAGCAGCGTATACGACGACAGGGGGCATTACGAGCAGTACTTC	CASSVYDDRGHYEQYF
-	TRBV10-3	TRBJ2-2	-	TGTGCCATCAGTGATAGCCTAATCACCGGGGAGCTGTTTTTT	CAISDSLITGELFF
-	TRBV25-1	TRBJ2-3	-	TGTGCCAGCACCGGTGAGGATACGCAGTATTTT	CASTGEDTQYF
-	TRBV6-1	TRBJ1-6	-	TGTGCCAGCAGTGAAGATGGGGACAAGAGCTCCTATAATTCACCCCTCCACTTT	CASSEDGDKSSYNSPLHF
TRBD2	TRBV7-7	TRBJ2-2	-	TGTGCTAGCAGCGTGGGACTAGCGGGAGATGGCACCGGGGAGCTGTTTTTT	CASSVGLAGDGTGELFF
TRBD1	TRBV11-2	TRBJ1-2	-	TGTGCCAGCAGCTTAAAAGTTCGGCAGGGGGCCGAAGGCTACACCTTC	CASSLKVRQGAEGYTF
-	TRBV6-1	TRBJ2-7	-	TGTGCCACCTTGGGGGCCTCTCGCGACGAGCAGTACTTC	CATLGASRDEQYF
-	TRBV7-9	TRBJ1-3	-	TGTGCCAGCAGCCTATGGACAGTCTCTGGAAACACCATATATTTT	CASSLWTVSGNTIYF
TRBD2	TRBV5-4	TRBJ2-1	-	TGTGCCAGCAGCTTAAAGACTAGCGGGAGGCCATATCACTCCTACAATGAGCAGTTCTTC	CASSLKTSGRPYHSYNEQFF
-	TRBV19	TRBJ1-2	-	TGTGCCACCTTGGGGGGGGCTGACTATGGCTACACCTTC	CATLGGADYGYTF
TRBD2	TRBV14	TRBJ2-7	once	TGTGCCAGCAGCCAAGATTCGCCGGGACTAGCTTTCTACGAGCAGTACTTC	CASSQDSPGLAFYEQYF
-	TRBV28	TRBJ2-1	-	TGTGCCAGCAGTAACGATCGGAGGGGTGCGGTTTGTGTATACAATGAGCAGTTCTTC	CASSNDRRGAVCVYNEQFF
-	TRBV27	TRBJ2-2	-	TGTGCCAGCAGTTTACGGGACAAGAACACCGGGGAGCTGTTTTTT	CASSLRDKNTGELFF
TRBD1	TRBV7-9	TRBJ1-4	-	TGTGCCAGCAGCTTAGGAATGGGACAGGGGCGGAAAAATGAAAAACTGTTTTTT	CASSLGMGQGRKNEKLFF